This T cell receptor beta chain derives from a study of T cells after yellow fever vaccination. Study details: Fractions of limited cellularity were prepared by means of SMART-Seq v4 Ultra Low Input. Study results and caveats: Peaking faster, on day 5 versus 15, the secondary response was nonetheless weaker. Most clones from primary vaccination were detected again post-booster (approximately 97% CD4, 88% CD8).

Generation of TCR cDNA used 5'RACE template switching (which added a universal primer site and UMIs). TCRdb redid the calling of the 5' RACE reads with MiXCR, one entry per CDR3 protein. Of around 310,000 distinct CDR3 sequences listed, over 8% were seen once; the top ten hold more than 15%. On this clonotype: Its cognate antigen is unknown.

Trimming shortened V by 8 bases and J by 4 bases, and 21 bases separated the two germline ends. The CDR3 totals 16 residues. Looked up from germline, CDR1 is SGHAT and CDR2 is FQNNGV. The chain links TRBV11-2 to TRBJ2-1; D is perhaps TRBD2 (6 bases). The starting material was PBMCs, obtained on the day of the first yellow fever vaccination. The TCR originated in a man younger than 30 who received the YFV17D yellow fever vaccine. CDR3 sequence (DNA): TGTGCCAGCGGGCCAATTTGGGACTGGACTTACAATGAGCAGTTCTTC. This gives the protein CASGPIWDWTYNEQFF.